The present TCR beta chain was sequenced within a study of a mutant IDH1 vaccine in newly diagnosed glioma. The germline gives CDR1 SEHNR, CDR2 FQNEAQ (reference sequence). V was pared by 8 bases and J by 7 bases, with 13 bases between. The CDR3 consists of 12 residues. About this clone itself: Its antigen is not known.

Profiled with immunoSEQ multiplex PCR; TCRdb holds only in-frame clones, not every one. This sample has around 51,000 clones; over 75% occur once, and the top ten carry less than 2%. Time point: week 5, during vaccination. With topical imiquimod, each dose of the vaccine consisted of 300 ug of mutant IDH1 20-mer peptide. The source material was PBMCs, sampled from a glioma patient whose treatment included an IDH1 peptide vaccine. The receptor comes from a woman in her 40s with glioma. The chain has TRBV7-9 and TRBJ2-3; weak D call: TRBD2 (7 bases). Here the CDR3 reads CASGRGAYTQYF. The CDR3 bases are TGTGCCAGCGGTCGGGGGGCTTATACGCAGTATTTT.